This TCR beta chain was sequenced during a study of CD8 T cells in ankylosing spondylitis. Study conclusions and caveats: Disease-linked clones reportedly showed significant enrichment in matched ankylosing spondylitis synovial fluid. Seemingly characteristic of ankylosing spondylitis blood was a TCR beta motif consisting of about 8 highly homologous variants. Several of the motif variants were reported before in synovial fluid and blood from reactive arthritis.

Library preparation for TCR beta used quantitative 5'-RACE with molecular barcodes. Using its own MiXCR run on the 5' RACE reads, TCRdb lists one record per CDR3 protein. The sample includes a few hundred thousand distinct CDR3 sequences, around 7.9% seen only once; the top ten take 13% to 15%. As concerns this clonotype: No antigen is known for it.

Sequencing used blood, either unsorted or a sorted T cell fraction (not recorded which). This TCR was sampled from a male donor with ankylosing spondylitis.

CDR3 DNA: TGTGCCAGCAGGCAAGGGCCAGATGAGCAGTTCTTC. This gives the protein CASRQGPDEQFF. The chain links TRBV6-2 or TRBV6-3 to TRBJ2-1, with no clear D. Germline assignment: CDR1 MNHEY and CDR2 SVGEGT. Trimming stripped 6 bases from V and 8 bases from J, with 11 bases between. This CDR3 is built from 12 residues.